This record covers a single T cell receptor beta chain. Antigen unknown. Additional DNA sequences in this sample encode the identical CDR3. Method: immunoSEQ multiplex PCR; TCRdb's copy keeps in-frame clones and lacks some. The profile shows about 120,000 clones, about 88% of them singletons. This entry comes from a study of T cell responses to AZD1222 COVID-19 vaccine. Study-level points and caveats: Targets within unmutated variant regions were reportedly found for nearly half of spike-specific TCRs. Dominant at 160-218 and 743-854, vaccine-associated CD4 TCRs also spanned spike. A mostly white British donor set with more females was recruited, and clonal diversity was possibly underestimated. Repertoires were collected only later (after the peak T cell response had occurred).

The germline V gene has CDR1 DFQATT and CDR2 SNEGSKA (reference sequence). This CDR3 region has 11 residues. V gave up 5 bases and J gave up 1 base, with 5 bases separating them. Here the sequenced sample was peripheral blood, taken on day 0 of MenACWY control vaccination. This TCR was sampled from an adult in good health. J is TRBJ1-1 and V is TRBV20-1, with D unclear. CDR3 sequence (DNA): TGCAGTGCTGTACGGAACACTGAAGCTTTCTTT. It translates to CSAVRNTEAFF.